This TCR beta chain was documented in a study of T cells after yellow fever vaccination. Findings and limits, study-wide: Abundant contaminating clonotypes from the bulk population could appear in FACS-sorted repertoires. Most primary-vaccination clones reappeared after the booster (about 96% CD4, about 90% CD8). Peaking on day 5 versus 15, the secondary response was faster but weaker.

This clonotype was recorded at least ten times. Antigen unknown. Making TCR cDNA involved 5'RACE template switching, which added UMIs and a universal primer site. MiXCR, applied by TCRdb to the 5' RACE reads, yields one record per CDR3 protein. The sample has 300,000 to 400,000 distinct CDR3 sequences, 8% to 9.5% seen once. The CDR3 covers 16 residues. V lost 0 bases and J 9 bases, leaving 19 bases between the germline ends. Germline lookup yields CDR1 SGDLS and CDR2 YYNGEE. V gene TRBV9 combines with J gene TRBJ2-1; D might be TRBD2 (5 bases). The material was PBMCs, obtained roughly seven weeks after the first yellow fever vaccination. The clonotype originates from a man aged 18 to 29 who received the YFV17D yellow fever vaccine. The CDR3 sequence is CASSVEPEPGNTEQFF. The DNA for the CDR3 is TGTGCCAGCAGCGTAGAGCCGGAACCGGGGAACACTGAGCAGTTCTTC.